Shown below are 3 T cell receptor beta chains from a single sample sequenced in a study of CD8 T cells in Susac syndrome. Random hexamers served to reverse transcribe about 0.45 to 1 ug RNA. TCRdb analysed the immunoSEQ multiplex PCR reads with MiXCR anew, one entry per CDR3 protein. The data contain approximately 160,000 distinct CDR3 sequences, roughly 93% of them singletons. Input material: CD4+ T cells from PBMCs. The source of these receptors is a human donor in good health.

The J gene is TRBJ2-1, the V gene TRBV20-1, with 9 bases identical to TRBD2. The CDR3 runs 15 residues. Germline-derived CDR1 and CDR2 are DFQATT and SNEGSKA (reference sequence). The trim removed 2 bases at V and 7 bases at J, leaving 9 bases unmatched. The CDR3 here is CSARIGTSRRNEQFF. For the CDR3, the DNA is TGCAGTGCTAGAATAGGGACTAGCCGTCGAAATGAGCAGTTCTTC.

This chain uses TRBV14 with TRBJ1-2, with a tentative D call TRBD1 (5 bases). The germline V gene has CDR1 SGHDN and CDR2 FVKESK. V was cut by 5 bases and J by 4 bases, with 11 bases left in between. The CDR3 runs 13 residues. The CDR3 loop reads CASSSSDSYGYTF. Here the CDR3 DNA reads TGTGCCAGCAGCTCGTCTGACAGCTATGGCTACACCTTC.

The rearrangement links TRBV9 to TRBJ2-5; 15 bases line up with TRBD2. Trimming took 4 bases from V and 3 from J; bases not matched to a gene: 10. This CDR3 comprises 18 residues. Germline V gene sequence: CDR1 SGDLS, CDR2 YYNGEE. CDR3 DNA sequence: TGTGCCAGCAGCCCGAGGACTAGCGGGGGGGGTCTGGAAGAGACCCAGTACTTC. This translates into CASSPRTSGGGLEETQYF.